This is a list of T cell receptor beta chains from one sample in a study of control samples from healthy donors and cancer patients. Profiled with immunoSEQ multiplex PCR; TCRdb holds only in-frame clones, not every one. The sample lists 100,000 to 150,000 clones, around 90% occurring once. Sequenced input: blood. The receptors here all came from a man over 45 in good health. CDR3s include the opening cysteine and the closing phenylalanine or tryptophan. Each record gives: D gene, J gene, clone size, V gene, CDR3 protein, CDR3 DNA. D genes are given only for firm matches. Where a row states a size, it is once, few, many or the class of an expanded clone; other rows omit it.

D: NA
J: TRBJ1-1
size: few
V: TRBV7-8
CDR3: CASSPQLEAFF
DNA: TGTGCCAGCAGCCCCCAGCTTGAAGCTTTCTTT

D: NA
J: TRBJ1-1
size: NA
V: TRBV6-5
CDR3: CATNRGGAAEAFF
DNA: TGTGCCACCAACCGAGGAGGGGCCGCTGAAGCTTTCTTT

D: TRBD1
J: TRBJ1-3
size: NA
V: TRBV9
CDR3: CASSVRQGPGNTIYF
DNA: TGTGCCAGCAGCGTTCGACAGGGGCCCGGAAACACCATATATTTT

D: NA
J: TRBJ1-1
size: NA
V: TRBV7-8
CDR3: CASSRDFGDTEAFF
DNA: TGTGCCAGCAGTCGGGACTTTGGGGACACTGAAGCTTTCTTT

D: NA
J: TRBJ2-7
size: NA
V: TRBV4-3
CDR3: CASSPEGSDFYEQYF
DNA: TGCGCCAGCAGCCCAGAAGGATCGGATTTCTACGAGCAGTACTTC

D: TRBD1
J: TRBJ2-2
size: NA
V: TRBV28
CDR3: CASSPSTGTGSTGELFF
DNA: TGTGCCAGCAGTCCCAGTACCGGGACAGGCTCCACCGGGGAGCTGTTTTTT

D: TRBD1
J: TRBJ1-2
size: NA
V: TRBV12-3/TRBV12-4
CDR3: CASGWTGVGYTF
DNA: TGTGCCAGCGGCTGGACAGGGGTTGGCTACACCTTC

D: NA
J: TRBJ2-3
size: once
V: TRBV7-8
CDR3: CASSSAGRSDTQYF
DNA: TGTGCCAGCAGCTCGGCAGGGAGGTCAGATACGCAGTATTTT

D: TRBD1
J: TRBJ1-6
size: NA
V: TRBV9
CDR3: CASSVEVGTGNSPLHF
DNA: TGTGCCAGCAGCGTAGAAGTGGGGACAGGGAACTCACCCCTCCACTTT

D: NA
J: TRBJ2-2
size: NA
V: TRBV19
CDR3: CATKTDHSNAGELFF
DNA: TGTGCCACCAAAACAGACCATTCTAACGCCGGGGAGCTGTTTTTT

D: TRBD2
J: TRBJ2-2
size: many
V: TRBV4-2
CDR3: CASSQGLAGSPGELFF
DNA: TGTGCCAGCAGCCAAGGGCTAGCGGGGTCCCCCGGGGAGCTGTTTTTT

D: TRBD1
J: TRBJ1-2
size: few
V: TRBV2
CDR3: CASSAQGEIGYTF
DNA: TGTGCCAGCAGTGCGCAGGGGGAAATTGGCTACACCTTC

D: TRBD1
J: TRBJ1-2
size: once
V: TRBV5-6
CDR3: CASSAGTGSYGYTF
DNA: TGTGCCAGCAGCGCCGGGACAGGCTCTTATGGCTACACCTTC

D: NA
J: TRBJ2-3
size: NA
V: TRBV7-6
CDR3: CASSLVGSSTDTQYF
DNA: TGTGCCAGCAGCTTAGTCGGGTCTAGCACAGATACGCAGTATTTT

D: NA
J: TRBJ2-6
size: NA
V: TRBV19
CDR3: CASNRQKVSYSGANVLTF
DNA: TGTGCCAGTAACCGGCAAAAGGTTTCTTACTCTGGGGCCAACGTCCTGACTTTC

D: NA
J: TRBJ1-1
size: NA
V: TRBV4-1
CDR3: CASSRGRENTEAFF
DNA: TGCGCCAGCAGCCGAGGACGGGAGAACACTGAAGCTTTCTTT

D: NA
J: TRBJ2-1
size: once
V: TRBV2
CDR3: CASSSEPGITYNEQFF
DNA: TGTGCCAGCAGTTCTGAGCCCGGGATTACCTACAATGAGCAGTTCTTC

D: TRBD2
J: TRBJ2-7
size: NA
V: TRBV19
CDR3: CASSTAGGPVYEQYF
DNA: TGTGCCAGTAGTACGGCGGGGGGCCCTGTCTACGAGCAGTACTTC

D: TRBD1
J: TRBJ1-1
size: NA
V: TRBV7-9
CDR3: CASSLAITGDEAFF
DNA: TGTGCCAGCAGCTTAGCGATAACAGGGGATGAAGCTTTCTTT

D: NA
J: TRBJ2-5
size: NA
V: TRBV7-9
CDR3: CASSLGADQETQYF
DNA: TGTGCCAGCAGCTTAGGGGCAGATCAAGAGACCCAGTACTTC

D: NA
J: TRBJ2-7
size: NA
V: TRBV3-1/TRBV3-2
CDR3: CASSPRDGTYEQYF
DNA: TGTGCCAGCAGCCCCCGGGACGGAACCTACGAGCAGTACTTC

D: TRBD2
J: TRBJ2-1
size: NA
V: TRBV29-1
CDR3: CSVAPSGDEQFF
DNA: TGCAGCGTTGCCCCTAGCGGCGATGAGCAGTTCTTC

D: NA
J: TRBJ2-3
size: NA
V: TRBV9
CDR3: CASSITSDTQYF
DNA: TGTGCCAGCAGCATAACATCAGATACGCAGTATTTT

D: NA
J: TRBJ1-4
size: NA
V: TRBV7-8
CDR3: CASSLGGHRTSEKLFF
DNA: TGTGCCAGCAGCTTAGGAGGTCACCGGACCAGCGAAAAACTGTTTTTT

D: NA
J: TRBJ1-2
size: NA
V: TRBV27
CDR3: CASSTGNGGYTF
DNA: TGTGCCAGCAGTACAGGGAACGGTGGCTACACCTTC

D: TRBD1
J: TRBJ1-2
size: NA
V: TRBV18
CDR3: CASSLGTGGYGYTF
DNA: TGTGCCAGCTCACTGGGGACAGGGGGTTATGGCTACACCTTC

D: NA
J: TRBJ1-4
size: NA
V: TRBV6-5
CDR3: CASSYSRGPTNEKLFF
DNA: TGTGCCAGCAGTTACTCGAGGGGCCCAACTAATGAAAAACTGTTTTTT

D: NA
J: TRBJ1-1
size: many
V: TRBV12-3/TRBV12-4
CDR3: CASSPRATEAFF
DNA: TGTGCCAGCAGTCCGCGGGCTACTGAAGCTTTCTTT

D: NA
J: TRBJ1-1
size: NA
V: TRBV30
CDR3: CAWSFGGINTEAFF
DNA: TGTGCCTGGAGCTTCGGGGGGATTAACACTGAAGCTTTCTTT

D: NA
J: TRBJ1-5
size: NA
V: TRBV4-3
CDR3: CASSHGTLNQPQHF
DNA: TGCGCCAGCAGCCACGGGACACTCAATCAGCCCCAGCATTTT

D: NA
J: TRBJ1-1
size: NA
V: TRBV27
CDR3: CASSLSGGAVGTEAFF
DNA: TGTGCCAGCAGTTTATCGGGGGGCGCAGTAGGGACTGAAGCTTTCTTT

D: NA
J: TRBJ1-1
size: NA
V: TRBV3-1/TRBV3-2
CDR3: CASSPRLNTEAFF
DNA: TGTGCCAGCAGCCCCAGATTGAACACTGAAGCTTTCTTT

D: TRBD1
J: TRBJ1-2
size: NA
V: TRBV5-1
CDR3: CASSPGTAYGYTF
DNA: TGCGCCAGCAGCCCCGGGACAGCCTATGGCTACACCTTC

D: TRBD1
J: TRBJ1-1
size: NA
V: TRBV24-1
CDR3: CATRGTGANTEAFF
DNA: TGTGCCACCAGGGGGACAGGTGCGAACACTGAAGCTTTCTTT

D: NA
J: TRBJ1-3
size: NA
V: TRBV5-6
CDR3: CASSLGTAGNTIYF
DNA: TGTGCCAGCAGCTTGGGGACAGCTGGAAACACCATATATTTT

D: NA
J: TRBJ2-7
size: NA
V: TRBV29-1
CDR3: CSVEGPGTYEQYF
DNA: TGCAGCGTTGAAGGTCCAGGGACCTACGAGCAGTACTTC

D: TRBD1
J: TRBJ1-1
size: NA
V: TRBV6-5
CDR3: CATTTTGGHTEAFF
DNA: TGTGCCACCACGACAACAGGGGGACACACTGAAGCTTTCTTT

D: TRBD2
J: TRBJ2-3
size: NA
V: TRBV7-2
CDR3: CASSLALAGGPADTQYF
DNA: TGTGCCAGCAGCTTAGCACTAGCGGGGGGGCCAGCAGATACGCAGTATTTT

D: NA
J: TRBJ1-2
size: once
V: TRBV2
CDR3: CASSPREGPDGYTF
DNA: TGTGCCAGCAGCCCCAGGGAAGGCCCCGATGGCTACACCTTC

D: NA
J: TRBJ2-1
size: NA
V: TRBV18
CDR3: CASSPGYEQFF
DNA: TGTGCCAGCTCACCGGGGTATGAGCAGTTCTTC

D: TRBD2
J: TRBJ2-3
size: NA
V: TRBV5-1
CDR3: CASSPPSGGRGTDTQYF
DNA: TGCGCCAGCAGCCCGCCTAGCGGGGGGAGGGGCACAGATACGCAGTATTTT

D: NA
J: TRBJ2-7
size: once
V: TRBV7-8
CDR3: CASRKGDEQYF
DNA: TGTGCCAGCAGAAAGGGGGACGAGCAGTACTTC

D: NA
J: TRBJ1-2
size: NA
V: TRBV2
CDR3: CASSETRGRHGYTF
DNA: TGTGCCAGCAGTGAAACCCGGGGGAGGCATGGCTACACCTTC

D: NA
J: TRBJ1-2
size: NA
V: TRBV9
CDR3: CASSVGPGANYGYTF
DNA: TGTGCCAGCAGCGTAGGCCCAGGGGCTAACTATGGCTACACCTTC

D: NA
J: TRBJ2-3
size: NA
V: TRBV14
CDR3: CASSQGPSSTDTQYF
DNA: TGTGCCAGCAGCCAAGGGCCATCTAGCACAGATACGCAGTATTTT

D: NA
J: TRBJ1-1
size: NA
V: TRBV7-9
CDR3: CASSHYGGNQGMNTEAFF
DNA: TGTGCCAGCAGCCACTACGGGGGCAACCAAGGCATGAACACTGAAGCTTTCTTT

D: NA
J: TRBJ2-2
size: NA
V: TRBV10-3
CDR3: CAISFQGTGELFF
DNA: TGTGCCATCAGTTTTCAGGGGACCGGGGAGCTGTTTTTT

D: NA
J: TRBJ1-2
size: NA
V: TRBV19
CDR3: CASTSPPGFSAGYTF
DNA: TGTGCCAGTACCTCCCCTCCAGGGTTCTCAGCTGGCTACACCTTC

D: NA
J: TRBJ1-3
size: once
V: TRBV12-3/TRBV12-4
CDR3: CASSLGGVNTIYF
DNA: TGTGCCAGCAGCTTGGGGGGAGTAAACACCATATATTTT

D: TRBD1
J: TRBJ1-1
size: NA
V: TRBV6-5
CDR3: CASSQGGPTEAFF
DNA: TGTGCCAGCAGTCAGGGGGGACCCACTGAAGCTTTCTTT

D: NA
J: TRBJ1-6
size: NA
V: TRBV3-1/TRBV3-2
CDR3: CASSQDPRVLYNSPLHF
DNA: TGTGCCAGCAGCCAAGATCCGCGGGTTCTCTATAATTCACCCCTCCACTTT

D: TRBD1
J: TRBJ1-1
size: medium-sized
V: TRBV7-2
CDR3: CASSLGGGQGLMNTEAFF
DNA: TGTGCCAGCAGCTTAGGGGGAGGACAGGGATTAATGAACACTGAAGCTTTCTTT

D: NA
J: TRBJ1-3
size: NA
V: TRBV5-1
CDR3: CASSSRGEGNTIYF
DNA: TGCGCCAGCAGCTCTCGGGGTGAGGGAAACACCATATATTTT

D: TRBD2
J: TRBJ2-5
size: NA
V: TRBV6-5
CDR3: CASSRGGPETQYF
DNA: TGTGCCAGCAGCCGGGGGGGTCCGGAGACCCAGTACTTC

D: NA
J: TRBJ1-2
size: NA
V: TRBV6-6
CDR3: CASSPQGPYGYTF
DNA: TGTGCCAGCAGTCCCCAGGGCCCTTATGGCTACACCTTC

D: TRBD2
J: TRBJ2-7
size: NA
V: TRBV30
CDR3: CAWSAGTSSYEQYF
DNA: TGTGCCTGGAGTGCTGGGACTAGCTCCTACGAGCAGTACTTC

D: TRBD1
J: TRBJ1-1
size: NA
V: TRBV6-1
CDR3: CASREQGAKNTEAFF
DNA: TGTGCCAGCAGAGAACAGGGGGCGAAGAACACTGAAGCTTTCTTT